This T cell receptor beta chain originates from a study of blood T cells in healthy people across ages. Study in general: Researchers report that template switching captured about one barcoded beta molecule per two T cells.

Total RNA was extracted at no less than 6 micrograms per sample. Sample-barcoded 5' priming and a J-beta primer mix drove a second PCR of about 7 to 12 cycles. Using its own MiXCR run on the 5' RACE reads, TCRdb lists one record per CDR3 protein. Here the sample spans about 1,500,000 distinct CDR3 sequences, roughly 30% being singletons. The germline V gene has CDR1 MNHNS and CDR2 SASEGT. The CDR3 has 15 amino acids. Whole-study results and caveats: TCR beta diversity was tightly associated with the proportion of naive T cells. Naive CD4+ cells and diversity were both higher in long-lived donors than in aged donors.

Comments on this clonotype: Its antigen is unidentified. One end of the junction fails to match germline, which may point to a read error.

The chain combines TRBV6-1 with TRBJ2-5; the match to TRBD2 covers 7 bases. This receptor was identified in a woman aged 25-40 years in good health. Specimen: blood. CDR3 sequence: CAGSRWSAGQETQYF. The DNA for the CDR3 is TGTGCCGGCAGTCGATGGTCAGCGGGGCAAGAGACCCAGTACTTC.